Here is one T cell receptor beta chain with its context. As originally analysed: Amplification of reference gene primers provided the estimated nucleated cell counts. The protocol was immunoSEQ multiplex PCR, while the TCRdb copy is restricted to in-frame clones and leaves out a portion. The V and J calls and clone size are taken from that table; D and trimming were inferred from the DNA. Of roughly 200,000 clones in the sample, over 80% are singletons; the top ten hold 7%. The J segment lost 4 bases and the V segment lost 4 bases, leaving 2 bases of the junction unmatched. Germline CDR1 SGHTA, CDR2 FQGNSA. The CDR3 has 14 residues. This sample is drawn from a study of blood T cell repertoires in COVID-19. Study context: Sites in the United States, Italy and Spain provided acute and convalescent COVID-19 samples. T cells, B-cell-depleted T cells, or PBMCs supplied cDNA or gDNA.

Patients of the Seattle cohort, enrolled during active infection, were followed longitudinally. The chain recombines TRBV7-2 with TRBJ2-5, with TRBD1 matching over 11 bases. This receptor was obtained from a woman aged 40-49 years with COVID-19, enrolled during active disease. Sequencing input: peripheral blood. The CDR3 DNA reads TGTGCCAGCAGCTCCGGGACAGGGGGAGAGACCCAGTACTTC. Translation: CASSSGTGGETQYF.